The rows below give T cell receptor beta chains drawn from one sample of a study of blood T cell repertoires in COVID-19. Assay used: immunoSEQ multiplex PCR; TCRdb lists only in-frame clones, some missing. The table shows 250,000 to 300,000 clones, with about nine tenths occurring only once. Sequenced input: peripheral blood. Receptor source: a woman aged 45-65 years who had recovered from COVID-19. The CDR3 runs from the conserved cysteine through the conserved F or W. A D gene is named only where the DNA matches it firmly. Clone size is stated in some rows and not others, as once, few, many or a class when expanded.

D: NA; J: TRBJ2-5; V: TRBV28; size: NA; DNA: TGTGCCAGCAGACCCCAGGGGATCGGGGAGACCCAGTACTTC; CDR3: CASRPQGIGETQYF
D: NA; J: TRBJ2-1; V: TRBV7-9; size: NA; DNA: TGTGCCAGCAGCTTAGTAGTAGCGCTTGAGCAGTTCTTC; CDR3: CASSLVVALEQFF
D: TRBD1; J: TRBJ2-3; V: TRBV4-3; size: many; DNA: TGCGCCAGCAGCCAAGATCCGGGACAGGGGGCAGATACGCAGTATTTT; CDR3: CASSQDPGQGADTQYF
D: TRBD2; J: TRBJ2-1; V: TRBV5-5; size: NA; DNA: TGTGCCAGCAGCTTGCTAGCGGGGTTCTACAATGAGCAGTTCTTC; CDR3: CASSLLAGFYNEQFF
D: NA; J: TRBJ2-1; V: TRBV10-3; size: NA; DNA: TGTGCCATCAGTGATAGGGGTCGCTCCTACAATGAGCAGTTCTTC; CDR3: CAISDRGRSYNEQFF
D: TRBD1; J: TRBJ1-1; V: TRBV6-5; size: NA; DNA: TGTGCCAGCAGTTTACGGACAGGGCGGACTGAAGCTTTCTTT; CDR3: CASSLRTGRTEAFF
D: NA; J: TRBJ1-4; V: TRBV5-4; size: NA; DNA: TGTGCCAGCAGCTGGGCCGGGAACAATAATGAAAAACTGTTTTTT; CDR3: CASSWAGNNNEKLFF
D: NA; J: TRBJ1-6; V: TRBV6-2/TRBV6-3; size: NA; DNA: TGTGCCAGCAGTTACGTACAGCTTAATTCGCCCCTCCACTTT; CDR3: CASSYVQLNSPLHF
D: TRBD1; J: TRBJ1-4; V: TRBV9; size: NA; DNA: TGTGCCAGCAGCGGACAGGGGGCAGGAACTAATGAAAAACTGTTTTTT; CDR3: CASSGQGAGTNEKLFF
D: NA; J: TRBJ1-6; V: TRBV5-4; size: NA; DNA: TGTGCCAGCAGCTTGAAAATCGGAGGGGGAGGACTAGTTTCACCCCTCCACTTT; CDR3: CASSLKIGGGGLVSPLHF
D: NA; J: TRBJ2-6; V: TRBV5-1; size: few; DNA: TGCGCCAGCAGTCCCGGGAATTTAGGGGCCAACGTCCTGACTTTC; CDR3: CASSPGNLGANVLTF
D: NA; J: TRBJ2-7; V: TRBV5-1; size: NA; DNA: TGCGCCAGCAGTCATGGACAGAGCTCCTACGAGCAGTACTTC; CDR3: CASSHGQSSYEQYF
D: TRBD1; J: TRBJ2-7; V: TRBV6-5; size: NA; DNA: TGTGCCAGCAGTCGAATGACAGGGTCCTACGAGCAGTACTTC; CDR3: CASSRMTGSYEQYF